This TCR beta chain comes out of a study of STAT5B mutations in CD4+ large granular lymphocyte leukemia. The wider study: Among healthy donors, a particular HLA allele went with more CDR3 'QG' motifs. Findings and limits, study-wide: CD4-sorted patient repertoires seemed more clonal than healthy CD4+ repertoires.

Study processing details: The detection floor for productive clonotype frequency was 2.59 x 10-5. The data were produced by immunoSEQ multiplex PCR, yet TCRdb's version contains in-frame clones alone and is incomplete. V and J calls and clone size are as listed in that table; D and trimming were resolved from the DNA. Of 25,000 to 40,000 clones in the sample, 81% were seen once. In its sample, this clone was seen a few times. The antigen is not known. Buffy coats from healthy blood donors served as controls. The CDR3 sequence is 15 residues long. The V gene's germline CDR1 is SGHNT and CDR2 YYREEE (reference sequence). J was trimmed by 2 bases and V by 0 bases; bases with no gene match: 4.

This chain links TRBV5-4 with TRBJ2-7, with 8 bases identical to TRBD2. The specimen sequenced was CD4+ T cells from blood buffy coats. This receptor was identified in a human donor in good health. The CDR3, as DNA: TGTGCCAGCAGCTTGGGAGGTAGCGGGGCCTACGAGCAGTACTTC. It encodes CASSLGGSGAYEQYF.